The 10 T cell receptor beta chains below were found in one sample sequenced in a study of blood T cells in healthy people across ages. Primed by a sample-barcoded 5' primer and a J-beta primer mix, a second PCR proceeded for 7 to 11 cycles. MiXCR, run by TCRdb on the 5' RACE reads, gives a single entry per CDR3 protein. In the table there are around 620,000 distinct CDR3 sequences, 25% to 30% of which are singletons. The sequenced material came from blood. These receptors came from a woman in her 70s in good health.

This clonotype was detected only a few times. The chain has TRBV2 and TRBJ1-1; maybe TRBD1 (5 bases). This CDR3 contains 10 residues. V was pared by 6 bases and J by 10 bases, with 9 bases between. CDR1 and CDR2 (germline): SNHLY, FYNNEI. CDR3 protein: CASSGTAAFF. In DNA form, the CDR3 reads TGTGCCAGCAGCGGGACGGCAGCTTTCTTT.

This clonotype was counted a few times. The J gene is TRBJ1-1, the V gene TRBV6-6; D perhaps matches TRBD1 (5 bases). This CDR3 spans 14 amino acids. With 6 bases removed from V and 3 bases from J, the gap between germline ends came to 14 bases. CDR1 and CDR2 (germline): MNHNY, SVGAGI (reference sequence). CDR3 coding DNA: TGTGCCAGCAGCATTGGGGGGTCCTACACTGAAGCTTTCTTT. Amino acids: CASSIGGSYTEAFF.

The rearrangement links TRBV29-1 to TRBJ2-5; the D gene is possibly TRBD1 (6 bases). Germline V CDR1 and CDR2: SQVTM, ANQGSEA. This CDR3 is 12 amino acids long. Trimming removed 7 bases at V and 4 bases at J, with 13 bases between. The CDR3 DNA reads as TGCAGCGATAAACAGGGACGAGAGACCCAGTACTTC. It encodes CSDKQGRETQYF.

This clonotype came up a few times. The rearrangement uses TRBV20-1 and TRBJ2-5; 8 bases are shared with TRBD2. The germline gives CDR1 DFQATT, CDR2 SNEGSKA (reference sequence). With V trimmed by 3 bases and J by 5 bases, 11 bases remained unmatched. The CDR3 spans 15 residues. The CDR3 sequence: CSASFQRGNTETQYF. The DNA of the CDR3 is TGCAGTGCTAGTTTCCAGCGGGGGAATACTGAGACCCAGTACTTC.

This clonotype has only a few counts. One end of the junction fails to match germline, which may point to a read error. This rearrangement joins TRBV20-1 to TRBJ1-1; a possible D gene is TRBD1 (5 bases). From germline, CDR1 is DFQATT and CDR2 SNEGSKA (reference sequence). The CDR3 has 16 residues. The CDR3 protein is CSARDQRRGGGTEAFF. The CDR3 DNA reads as TGCAGTGCCAGAGATCAACGTCGTGGTGGGGGCACTGAAGCTTTCTTT.

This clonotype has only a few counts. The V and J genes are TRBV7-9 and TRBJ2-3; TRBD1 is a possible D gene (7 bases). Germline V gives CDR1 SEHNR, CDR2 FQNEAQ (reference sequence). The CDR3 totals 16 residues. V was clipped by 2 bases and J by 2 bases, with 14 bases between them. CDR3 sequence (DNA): TGTGCCAGCAGCTTACAGTCAGGGGGGCTCACAGATACGCAGTATTTT. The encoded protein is CASSLQSGGLTDTQYF.

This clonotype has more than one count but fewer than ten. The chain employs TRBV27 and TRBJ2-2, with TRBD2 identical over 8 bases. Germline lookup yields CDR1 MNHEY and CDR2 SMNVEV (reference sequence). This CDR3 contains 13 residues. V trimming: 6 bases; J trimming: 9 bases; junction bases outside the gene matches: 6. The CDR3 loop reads CASSPRGGRELFF. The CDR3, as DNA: TGTGCCAGCAGCCCCCGGGGGGGGCGGGAGCTGTTTTTT.

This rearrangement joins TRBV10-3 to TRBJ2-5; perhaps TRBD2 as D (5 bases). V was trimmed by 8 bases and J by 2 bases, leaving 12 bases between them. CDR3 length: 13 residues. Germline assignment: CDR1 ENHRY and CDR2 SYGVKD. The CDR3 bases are TGTGCCATCGCGCTAGCACAACAAGAGACCCAGTACTTC. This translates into CAIALAQQETQYF.

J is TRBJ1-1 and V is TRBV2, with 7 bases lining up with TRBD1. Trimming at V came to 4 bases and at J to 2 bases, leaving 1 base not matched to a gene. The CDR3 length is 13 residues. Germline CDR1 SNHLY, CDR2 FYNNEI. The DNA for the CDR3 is TGTGCCAGCAGTGCAGGGGGTAACACTGAAGCTTTCTTT. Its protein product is CASSAGGNTEAFF.

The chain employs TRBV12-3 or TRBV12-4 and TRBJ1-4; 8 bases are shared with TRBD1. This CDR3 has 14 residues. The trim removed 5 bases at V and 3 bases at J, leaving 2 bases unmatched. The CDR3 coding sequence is TGTGCCAGCAGTCGGACAGGGCCTAATGAAAAACTGTTTTTT. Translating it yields CASSRTGPNEKLFF.